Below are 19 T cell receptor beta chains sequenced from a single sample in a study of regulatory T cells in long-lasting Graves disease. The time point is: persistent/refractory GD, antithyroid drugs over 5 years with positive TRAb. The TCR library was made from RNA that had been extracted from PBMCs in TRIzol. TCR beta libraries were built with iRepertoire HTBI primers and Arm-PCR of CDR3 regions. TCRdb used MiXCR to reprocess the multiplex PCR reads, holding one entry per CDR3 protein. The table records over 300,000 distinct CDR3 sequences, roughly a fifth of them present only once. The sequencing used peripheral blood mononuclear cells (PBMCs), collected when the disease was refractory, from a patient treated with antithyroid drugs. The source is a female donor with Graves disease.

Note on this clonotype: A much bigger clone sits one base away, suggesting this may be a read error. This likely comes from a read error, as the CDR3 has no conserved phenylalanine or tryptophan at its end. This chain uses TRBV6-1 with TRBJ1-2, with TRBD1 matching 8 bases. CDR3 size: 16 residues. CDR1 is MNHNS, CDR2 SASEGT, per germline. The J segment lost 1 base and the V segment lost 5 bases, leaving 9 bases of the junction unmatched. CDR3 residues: CASSTPDRAINYGYTS. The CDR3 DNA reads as TGTGCCAGCAGTACCCCGGACAGGGCCATTAACTATGGCTACACCTCC.

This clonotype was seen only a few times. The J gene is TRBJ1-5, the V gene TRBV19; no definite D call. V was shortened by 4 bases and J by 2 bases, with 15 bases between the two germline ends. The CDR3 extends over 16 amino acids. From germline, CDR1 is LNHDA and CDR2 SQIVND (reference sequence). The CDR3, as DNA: TGTGCCAGTAGTACCCCAGTAGGTCGCGGCAATCAGCCCCAGCATTTT. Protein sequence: CASSTPVGRGNQPQHF.

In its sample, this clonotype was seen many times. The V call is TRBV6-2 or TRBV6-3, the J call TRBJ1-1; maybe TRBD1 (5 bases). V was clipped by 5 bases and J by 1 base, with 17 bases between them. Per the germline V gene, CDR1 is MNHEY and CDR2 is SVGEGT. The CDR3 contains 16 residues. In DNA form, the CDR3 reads TGTGCCAGCAGTAACACCCGCCGGGGGAAGAACACTGAAGCTTTCTTT. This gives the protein CASSNTRRGKNTEAFF.

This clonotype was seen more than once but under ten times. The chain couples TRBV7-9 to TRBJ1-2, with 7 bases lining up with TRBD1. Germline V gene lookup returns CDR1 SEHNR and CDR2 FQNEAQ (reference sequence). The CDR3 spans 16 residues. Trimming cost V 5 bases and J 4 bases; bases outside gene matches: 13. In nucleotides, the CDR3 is TGTGCCAGCAGCGTCCGTCACTACAGGGGAACCTATGGCTACACCTTC. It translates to CASSVRHYRGTYGYTF.

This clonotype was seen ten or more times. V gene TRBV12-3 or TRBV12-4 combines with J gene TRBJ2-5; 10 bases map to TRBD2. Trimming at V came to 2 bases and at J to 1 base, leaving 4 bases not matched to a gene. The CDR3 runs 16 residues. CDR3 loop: CASSLMWTSGQETQYF. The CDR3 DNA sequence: TGTGCCAGCAGTTTAATGTGGACTAGCGGCCAAGAGACCCAGTACTTC.

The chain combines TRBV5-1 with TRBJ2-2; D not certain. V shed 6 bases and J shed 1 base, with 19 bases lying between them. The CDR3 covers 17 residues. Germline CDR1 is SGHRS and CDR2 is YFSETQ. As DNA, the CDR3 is TGCGCCAGCACCCGCGATCCTTCGGGTCGGAACACCGGGGAGCTGTTTTTT. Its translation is CASTRDPSGRNTGELFF.

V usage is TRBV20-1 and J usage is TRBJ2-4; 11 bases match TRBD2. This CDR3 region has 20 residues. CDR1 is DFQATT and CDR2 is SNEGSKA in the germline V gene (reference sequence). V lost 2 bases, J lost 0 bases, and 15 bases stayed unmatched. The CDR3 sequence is CSARLLTSGSGAIAKNIQYF. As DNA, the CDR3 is TGCAGTGCTAGACTCCTTACTAGCGGGAGCGGGGCTATAGCCAAAAACATTCAGTACTTC.

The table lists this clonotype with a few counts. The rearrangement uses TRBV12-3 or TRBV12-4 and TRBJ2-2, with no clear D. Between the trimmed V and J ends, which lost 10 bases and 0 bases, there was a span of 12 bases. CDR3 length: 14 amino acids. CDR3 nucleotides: TGTGCCACCTATCTAGGGCCGAACACCGGGGAGCTGTTTTTT. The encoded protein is CATYLGPNTGELFF.

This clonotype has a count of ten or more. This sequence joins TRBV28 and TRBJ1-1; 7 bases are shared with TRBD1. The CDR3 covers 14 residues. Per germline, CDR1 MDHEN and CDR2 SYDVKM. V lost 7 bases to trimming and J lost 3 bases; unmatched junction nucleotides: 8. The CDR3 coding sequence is TGTGCCAGCATACCCCACGACAGGGACACTGAAGCTTTCTTT. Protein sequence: CASIPHDRDTEAFF.

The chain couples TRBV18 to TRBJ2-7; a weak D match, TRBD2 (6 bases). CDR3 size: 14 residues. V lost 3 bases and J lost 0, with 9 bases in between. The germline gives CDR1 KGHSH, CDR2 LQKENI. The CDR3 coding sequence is TGTGCCAGCTCACCGTGGGGGGACTCCTACGAGCAGTACTTC. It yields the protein CASSPWGDSYEQYF.

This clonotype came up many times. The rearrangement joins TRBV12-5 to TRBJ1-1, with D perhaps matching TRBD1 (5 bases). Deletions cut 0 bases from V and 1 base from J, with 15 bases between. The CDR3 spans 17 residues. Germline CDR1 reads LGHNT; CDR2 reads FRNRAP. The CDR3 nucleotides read TGTGCTAGTGGTTTGGTGGTCCACGGGGCGGAGAACACTGAAGCTTTCTTT. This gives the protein CASGLVVHGAENTEAFF.

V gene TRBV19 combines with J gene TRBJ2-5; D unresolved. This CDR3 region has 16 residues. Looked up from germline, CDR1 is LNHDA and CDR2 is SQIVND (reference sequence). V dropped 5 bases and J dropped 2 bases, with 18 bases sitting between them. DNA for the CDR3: TGTGCCAGTAGTTTTAGGGATACTCGGCCACAAGAGACCCAGTACTTC. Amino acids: CASSFRDTRPQETQYF.

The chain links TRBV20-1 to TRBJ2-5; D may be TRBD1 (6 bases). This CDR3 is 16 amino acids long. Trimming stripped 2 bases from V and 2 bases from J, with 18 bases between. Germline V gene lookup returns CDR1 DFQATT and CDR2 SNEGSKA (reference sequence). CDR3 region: CSARPRQGRGQETQYF. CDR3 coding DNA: TGCAGTGCTAGACCCCGCCAGGGCAGGGGTCAAGAGACCCAGTACTTC.

The CDR3 region has the DNA TGTGCCAGCAGTGTAACCTACAATGAGCAGTTCTTC. This gives the protein CASSVTYNEQFF. The chain uses TRBV6-1 and TRBJ2-1; D not resolved. Trimming removed 4 bases from V and 2 bases from J, with 3 bases in between. In germline, CDR1 is MNHNS, CDR2 SASEGT. The CDR3 is made up of 12 amino acids.

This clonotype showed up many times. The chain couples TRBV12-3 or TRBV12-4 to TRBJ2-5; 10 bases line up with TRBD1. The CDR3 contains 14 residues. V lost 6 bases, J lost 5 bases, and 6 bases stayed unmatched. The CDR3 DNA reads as TGTGCCAGCAGCCCGACAGGGGGCAGGGAGACCCAGTACTTC. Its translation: CASSPTGGRETQYF.

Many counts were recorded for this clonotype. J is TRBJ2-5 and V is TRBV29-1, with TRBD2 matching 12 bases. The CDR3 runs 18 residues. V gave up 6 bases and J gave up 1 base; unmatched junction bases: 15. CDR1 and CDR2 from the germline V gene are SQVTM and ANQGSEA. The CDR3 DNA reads TGCAGCGTGACGACTAGCGGGAGTTACCGACGCTTCCAAGAGACCCAGTACTTC. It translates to CSVTTSGSYRRFQETQYF.

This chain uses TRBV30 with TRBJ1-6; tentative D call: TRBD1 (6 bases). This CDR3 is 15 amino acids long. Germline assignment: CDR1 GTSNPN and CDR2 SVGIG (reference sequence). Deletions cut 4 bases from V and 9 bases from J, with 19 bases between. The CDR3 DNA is TGTGCCTGGAAGGAAGGGGGACCCGGAAGTTCACCCCTCCACTTT. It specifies CAWKEGGPGSSPLHF.

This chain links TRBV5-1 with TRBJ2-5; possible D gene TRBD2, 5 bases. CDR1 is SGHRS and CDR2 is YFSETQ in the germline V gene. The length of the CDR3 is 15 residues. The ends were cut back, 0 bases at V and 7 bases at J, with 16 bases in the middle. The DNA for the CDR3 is TGCGCCAGCAGCTTGGCCGGACTCTCCGAGGGGACCCAGTACTTC. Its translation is CASSLAGLSEGTQYF.

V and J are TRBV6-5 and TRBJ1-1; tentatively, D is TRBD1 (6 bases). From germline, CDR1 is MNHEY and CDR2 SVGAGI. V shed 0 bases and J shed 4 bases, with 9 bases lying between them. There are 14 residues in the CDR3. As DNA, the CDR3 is TGTGCCAGCAGTTACTCAAGGGGGGGCACTGAAGCTTTCTTT. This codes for CASSYSRGGTEAFF.